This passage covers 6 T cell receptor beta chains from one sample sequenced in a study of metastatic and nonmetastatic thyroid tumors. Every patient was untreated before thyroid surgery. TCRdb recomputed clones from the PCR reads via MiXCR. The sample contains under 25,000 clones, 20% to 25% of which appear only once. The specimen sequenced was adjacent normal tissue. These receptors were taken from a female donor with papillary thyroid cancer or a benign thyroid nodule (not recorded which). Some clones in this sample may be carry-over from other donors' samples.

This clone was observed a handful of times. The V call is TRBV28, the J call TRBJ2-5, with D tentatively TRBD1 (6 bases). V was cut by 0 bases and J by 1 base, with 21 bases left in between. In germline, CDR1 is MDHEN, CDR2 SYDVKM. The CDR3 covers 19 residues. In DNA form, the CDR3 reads TGTGCCAGCAGTTTATGGAGAGGGGGTGTCGGGACGACCCAAGAGACCCAGTACTTC. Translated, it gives CASSLWRGGVGTTQETQYF. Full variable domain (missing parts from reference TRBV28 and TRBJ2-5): DVKVTQSSRYLVKRTGEKVFLECVQDMDHENMFWYRQDPGLGLRLIYFSYDVKMKEKGDIPEGYSVSREKKERFSLILESASTNQTSMYLCASSLWRGGVGTTQETQYFGPGTRLLVL.

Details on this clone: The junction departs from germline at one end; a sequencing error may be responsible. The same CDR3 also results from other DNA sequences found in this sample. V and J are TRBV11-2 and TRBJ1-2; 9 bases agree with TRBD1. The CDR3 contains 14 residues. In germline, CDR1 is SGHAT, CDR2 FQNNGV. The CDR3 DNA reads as TGCGCCAGCATGCCCTTGGACAGGGGACATGGCTACACCTTC. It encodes CASMPLDRGHGYTF.

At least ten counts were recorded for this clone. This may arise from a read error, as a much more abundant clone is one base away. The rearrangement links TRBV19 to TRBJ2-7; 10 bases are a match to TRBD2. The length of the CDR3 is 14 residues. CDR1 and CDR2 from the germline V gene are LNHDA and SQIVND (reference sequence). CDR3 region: CASIPSGSSYEQHF. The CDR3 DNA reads TGTGCCAGTATCCCTAGCGGGAGTTCGTACGAGCAGCACTTC. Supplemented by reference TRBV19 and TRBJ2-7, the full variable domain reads DGGITQSPKYLFRKEGQNVTLSCEQNLNHDAMYWYRQDPGQGLRLIYYSQIVNDFQKGDIAEGYSVSREKKESFPLTVTSAQKNPTAFYLCASIPSGSSYEQHFGPGTRLTVT.

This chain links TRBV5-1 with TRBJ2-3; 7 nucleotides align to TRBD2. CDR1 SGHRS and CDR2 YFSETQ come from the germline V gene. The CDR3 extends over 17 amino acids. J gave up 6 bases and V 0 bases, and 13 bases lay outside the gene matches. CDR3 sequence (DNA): TGCGCCAGCAGCTTGGGACTAGCTGGATCCTTTCCTGATACGCAGTATTTT. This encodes CASSLGLAGSFPDTQYF.

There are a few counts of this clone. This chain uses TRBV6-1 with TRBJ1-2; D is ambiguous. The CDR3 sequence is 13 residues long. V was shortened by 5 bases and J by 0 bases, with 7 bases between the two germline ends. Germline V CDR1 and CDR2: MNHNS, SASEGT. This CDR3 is CASSPGSNYGYTF. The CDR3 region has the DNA TGTGCCAGCAGTCCAGGTTCTAACTATGGCTACACCTTC.

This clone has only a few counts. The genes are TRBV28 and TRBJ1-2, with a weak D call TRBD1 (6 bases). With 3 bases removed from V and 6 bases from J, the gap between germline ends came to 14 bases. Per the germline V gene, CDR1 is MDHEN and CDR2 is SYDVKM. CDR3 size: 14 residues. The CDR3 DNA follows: TGTGCCAGCAGTTTCGGGGGGGCGCGAGATGGCTACACCTTC. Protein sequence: CASSFGGARDGYTF.